This TCR beta chain is from a study of T cell changes during pregnancy in multiple sclerosis (dated by TCRdb to about 2019). Context from the whole study: The study looked at changes in the T cell repertoire across pregnancy in women with multiple sclerosis.

Reading from cysteine to phenylalanine, the CDR3 counts 16 amino acids. The entry retains the CDR3 DNA only, 48 bases that are in frame from base 1. From the germline V gene, CDR1 is MNHNS and CDR2 is SASEGT. V lost 4 bases and J lost 7 bases; the stretch between them is 20 bases long. Receptors were amplified or captured by the immunoSEQ multiplex PCR assay. The table comes from immuneACCESS by way of TCRdb, which keeps in-frame sequences with V and J called. Part of the clones is missing from these tables; in studies checked, under half for an unresolved V gene and the rest for unknown reasons. The table for this sample lists around 60,000 clones; about 92% of them were counted only once. The ten largest clones add up to roughly 1.8% of the sample. As regards this clone: The specificity of this receptor is unknown. No per-base quality is available; no much larger clone lies one base away.

The receptor chain draws on TRBV6-1 and TRBJ1-5; the D region possibly corresponds to TRBD1 (6 bases align). The input for sequencing was peripheral blood, taken after pregnancy. This clonotype was sampled from a female donor with multiple sclerosis, enrolled in a pregnancy study. The DNA sequence follows: TGTGCCAGCAGTGCCCTTACAGGGTCAATTGGGCAGCCCCAGCATTTT. The encoded protein is CASSALTGSIGQPQHF.